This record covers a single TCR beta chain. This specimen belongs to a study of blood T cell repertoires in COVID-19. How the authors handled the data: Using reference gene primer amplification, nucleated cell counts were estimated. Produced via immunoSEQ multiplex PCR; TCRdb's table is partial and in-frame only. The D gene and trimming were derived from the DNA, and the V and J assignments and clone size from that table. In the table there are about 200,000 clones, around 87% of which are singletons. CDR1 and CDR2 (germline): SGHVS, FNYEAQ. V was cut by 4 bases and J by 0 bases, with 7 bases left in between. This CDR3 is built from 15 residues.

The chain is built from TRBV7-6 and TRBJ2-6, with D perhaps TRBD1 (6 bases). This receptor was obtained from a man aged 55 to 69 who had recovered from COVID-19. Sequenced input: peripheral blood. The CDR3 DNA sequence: TGTGCCAGCAGCTCAGGGGTCTCTGGGGCCAACGTCCTGACTTTC. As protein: CASSSGVSGANVLTF.